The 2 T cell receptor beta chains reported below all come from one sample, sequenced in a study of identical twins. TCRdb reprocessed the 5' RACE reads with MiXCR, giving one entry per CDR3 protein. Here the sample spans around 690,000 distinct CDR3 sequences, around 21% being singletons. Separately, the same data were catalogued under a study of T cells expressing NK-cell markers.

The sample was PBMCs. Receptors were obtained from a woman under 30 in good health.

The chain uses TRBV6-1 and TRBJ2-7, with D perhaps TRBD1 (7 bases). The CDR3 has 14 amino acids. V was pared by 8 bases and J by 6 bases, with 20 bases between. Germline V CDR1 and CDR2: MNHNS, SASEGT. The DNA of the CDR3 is TGTGCCAGCCACAGACAGGGCGGGGCTCTCGAGCAGTACTTC. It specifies CASHRQGGALEQYF.

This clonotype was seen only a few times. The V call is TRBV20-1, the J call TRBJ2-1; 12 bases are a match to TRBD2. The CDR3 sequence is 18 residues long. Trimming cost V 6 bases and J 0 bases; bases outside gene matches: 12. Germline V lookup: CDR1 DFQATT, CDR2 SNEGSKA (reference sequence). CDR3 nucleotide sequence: TGCAGTGCCCAACGGATACTAGCGGGAGGACTCTCCTACAATGAGCAGTTCTTC. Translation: CSAQRILAGGLSYNEQFF.